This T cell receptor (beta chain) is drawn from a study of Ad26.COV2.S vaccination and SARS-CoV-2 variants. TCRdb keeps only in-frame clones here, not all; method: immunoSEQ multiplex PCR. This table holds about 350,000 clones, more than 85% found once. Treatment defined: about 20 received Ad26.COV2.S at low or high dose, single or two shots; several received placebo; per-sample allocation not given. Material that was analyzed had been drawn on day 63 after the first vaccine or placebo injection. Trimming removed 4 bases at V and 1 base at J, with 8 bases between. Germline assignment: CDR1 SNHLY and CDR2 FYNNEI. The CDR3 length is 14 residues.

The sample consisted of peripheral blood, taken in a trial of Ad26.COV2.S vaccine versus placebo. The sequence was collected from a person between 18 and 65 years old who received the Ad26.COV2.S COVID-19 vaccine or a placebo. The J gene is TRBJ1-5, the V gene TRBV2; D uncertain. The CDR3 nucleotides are TGTGCCAGCAGTGGCAGGTCAAGCAATCAGCCCCAGCATTTT. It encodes CASSGRSSNQPQHF.